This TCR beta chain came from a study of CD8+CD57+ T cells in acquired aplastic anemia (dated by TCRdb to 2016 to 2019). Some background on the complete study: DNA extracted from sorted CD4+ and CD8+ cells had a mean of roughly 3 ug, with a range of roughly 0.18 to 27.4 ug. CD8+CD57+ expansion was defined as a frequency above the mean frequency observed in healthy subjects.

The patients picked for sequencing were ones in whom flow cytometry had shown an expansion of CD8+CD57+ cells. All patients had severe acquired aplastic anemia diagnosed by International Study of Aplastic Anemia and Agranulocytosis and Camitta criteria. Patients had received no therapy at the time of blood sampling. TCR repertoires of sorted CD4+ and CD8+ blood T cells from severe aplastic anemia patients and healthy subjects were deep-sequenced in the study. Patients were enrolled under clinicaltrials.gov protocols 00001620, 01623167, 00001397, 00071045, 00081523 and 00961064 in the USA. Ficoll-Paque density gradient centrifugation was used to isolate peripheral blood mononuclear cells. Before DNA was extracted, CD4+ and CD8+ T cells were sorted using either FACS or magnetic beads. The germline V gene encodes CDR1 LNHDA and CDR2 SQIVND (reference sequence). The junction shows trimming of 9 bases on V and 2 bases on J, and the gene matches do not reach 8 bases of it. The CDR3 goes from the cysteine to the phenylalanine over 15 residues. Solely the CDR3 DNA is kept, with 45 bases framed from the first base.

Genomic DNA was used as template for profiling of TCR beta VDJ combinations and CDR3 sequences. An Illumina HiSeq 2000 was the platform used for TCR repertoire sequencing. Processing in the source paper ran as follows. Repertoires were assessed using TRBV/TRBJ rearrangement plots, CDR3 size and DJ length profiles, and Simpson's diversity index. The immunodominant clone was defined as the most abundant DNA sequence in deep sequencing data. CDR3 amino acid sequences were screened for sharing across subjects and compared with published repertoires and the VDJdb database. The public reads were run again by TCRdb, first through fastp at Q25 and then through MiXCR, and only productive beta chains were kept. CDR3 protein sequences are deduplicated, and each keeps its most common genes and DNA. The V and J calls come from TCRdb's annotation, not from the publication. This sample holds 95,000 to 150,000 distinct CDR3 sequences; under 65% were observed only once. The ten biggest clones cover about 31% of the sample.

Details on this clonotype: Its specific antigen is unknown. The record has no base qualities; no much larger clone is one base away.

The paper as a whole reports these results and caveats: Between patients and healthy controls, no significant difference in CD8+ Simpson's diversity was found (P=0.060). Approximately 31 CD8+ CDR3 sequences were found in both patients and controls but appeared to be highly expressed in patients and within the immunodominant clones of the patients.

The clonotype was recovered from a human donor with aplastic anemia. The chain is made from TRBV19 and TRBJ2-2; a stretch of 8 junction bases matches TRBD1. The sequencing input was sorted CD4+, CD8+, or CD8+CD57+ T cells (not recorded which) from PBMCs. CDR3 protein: CARNMDRVNTGELFF. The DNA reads TGTGCCAGAAACATGGACAGGGTAAACACCGGGGAGCTGTTTTTT.